The TCR beta chain under discussion was sequenced for a study of blood T cells in healthy people across ages. General study points: Higher diversity, along with more naive CD4+ cells, distinguished long-lived donors from aged donors.

A J-beta primer mix and a sample-barcoded 5' primer were used in a second PCR of about 7 to 11 cycles. TCRdb called the 5' RACE reads again in MiXCR, with one record for every CDR3 protein. Seen here are roughly 1.5 million distinct CDR3 sequences, approximately 43% observed once, and the top ten hold more than 4%. CDR3 size: 16 residues. Per the germline V gene, CDR1 is SGHRS and CDR2 is YFSETQ. J was trimmed by 3 bases and V by 4 bases; bases with no gene match: 6. This clonotype has more than one count but fewer than ten. Its matching antigen is unknown. This clonotype was obtained from a woman aged 18 to 35 in good health. V and J are TRBV5-1 and TRBJ2-2, with 10 positions matching TRBD2. Sequenced sample: blood. DNA for the CDR3: TGCGCCAGCAGCGTCGGGACTAGCGCCTACACCGGGGAGCTGTTTTTT. Protein sequence: CASSVGTSAYTGELFF.